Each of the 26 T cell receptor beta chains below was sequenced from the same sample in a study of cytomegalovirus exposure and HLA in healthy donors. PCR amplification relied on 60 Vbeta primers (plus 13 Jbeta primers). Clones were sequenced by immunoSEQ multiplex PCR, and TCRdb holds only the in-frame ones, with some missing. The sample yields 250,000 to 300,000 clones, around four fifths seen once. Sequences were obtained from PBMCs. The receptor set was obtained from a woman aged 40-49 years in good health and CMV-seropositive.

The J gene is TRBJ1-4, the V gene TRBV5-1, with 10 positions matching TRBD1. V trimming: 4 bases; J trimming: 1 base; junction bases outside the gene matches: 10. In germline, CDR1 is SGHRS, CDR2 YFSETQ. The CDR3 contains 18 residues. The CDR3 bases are TGCGCCAGCAGCAGAGGACAGGGGGGGGGTGGAACTAATGAAAAACTGTTTTTT. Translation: CASSRGQGGGGTNEKLFF.

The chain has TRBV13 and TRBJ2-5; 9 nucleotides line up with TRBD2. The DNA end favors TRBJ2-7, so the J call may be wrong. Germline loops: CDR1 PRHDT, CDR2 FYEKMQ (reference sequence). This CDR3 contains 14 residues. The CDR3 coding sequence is TGTGCCAGCAGCTTTAGCGGGAGCTCCTACGAGCAGTACTTC. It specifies CASSFSGSSYEQYF.

The CDR3 spells CSVATQGYGYTF. The CDR3, as DNA: TGCAGCGTTGCTACTCAGGGCTATGGCTACACCTTC. The rearrangement joins TRBV29-1 to TRBJ1-2; D might be TRBD1 (5 bases). The CDR3 extends over 12 amino acids. V shed 4 bases and J shed 4 bases, with 10 bases lying between them. Germline assignment: CDR1 SQVTM and CDR2 ANQGSEA.

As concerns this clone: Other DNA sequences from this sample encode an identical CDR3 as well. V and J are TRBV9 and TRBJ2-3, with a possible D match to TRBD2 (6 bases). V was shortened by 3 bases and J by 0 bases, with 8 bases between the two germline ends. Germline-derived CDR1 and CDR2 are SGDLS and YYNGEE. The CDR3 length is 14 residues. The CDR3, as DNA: TGTGCCAGCAGCGCGAGCGGGAGCACAGATACGCAGTATTTT. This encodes CASSASGSTDTQYF. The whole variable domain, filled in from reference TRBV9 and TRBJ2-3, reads DSGVTQTPKHLITATGQRVTLRCSPRSGDLSVYWYQQSLDQGLQFLIQYYNGEERAKGNILERFSAQQFPDLHSELNLSSLELGDSALYFCASSASGSTDTQYFGPGTRLTVL.

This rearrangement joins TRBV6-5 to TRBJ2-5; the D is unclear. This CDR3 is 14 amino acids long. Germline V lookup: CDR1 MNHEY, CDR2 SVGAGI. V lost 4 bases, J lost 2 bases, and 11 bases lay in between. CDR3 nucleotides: TGTGCCAGCAGTTCTTACCCTACTCAAGAGACCCAGTACTTC. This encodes CASSSYPTQETQYF.

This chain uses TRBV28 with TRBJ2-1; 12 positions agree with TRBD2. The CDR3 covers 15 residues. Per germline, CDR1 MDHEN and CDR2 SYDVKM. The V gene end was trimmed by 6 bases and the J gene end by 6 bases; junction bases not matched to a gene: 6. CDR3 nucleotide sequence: TGTGCCAGCAGATCGACTAGCGGGAGAGTCAATGAGCAGTTCTTC. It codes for CASRSTSGRVNEQFF.

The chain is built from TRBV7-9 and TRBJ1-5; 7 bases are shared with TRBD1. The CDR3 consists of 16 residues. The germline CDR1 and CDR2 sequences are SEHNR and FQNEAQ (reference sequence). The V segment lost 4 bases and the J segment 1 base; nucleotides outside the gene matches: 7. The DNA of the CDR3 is TGTGCCAGCAGCTCTCTCAAGGGACAGAGCAATCAGCCCCAGCATTTT. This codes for CASSSLKGQSNQPQHF.

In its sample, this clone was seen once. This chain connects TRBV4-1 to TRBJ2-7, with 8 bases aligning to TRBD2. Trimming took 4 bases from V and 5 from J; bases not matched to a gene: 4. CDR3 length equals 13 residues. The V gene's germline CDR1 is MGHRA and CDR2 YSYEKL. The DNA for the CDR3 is TGCGCCAGCAGCCTAGGACTAGCAGACGAGCAGTACTTC. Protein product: CASSLGLADEQYF.

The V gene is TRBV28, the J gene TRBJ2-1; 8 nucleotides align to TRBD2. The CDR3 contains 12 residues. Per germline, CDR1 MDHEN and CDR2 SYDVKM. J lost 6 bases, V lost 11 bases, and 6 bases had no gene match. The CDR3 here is CAAGGGPNEQFF. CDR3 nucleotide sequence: TGTGCCGCGGGGGGTGGACCCAATGAGCAGTTCTTC.

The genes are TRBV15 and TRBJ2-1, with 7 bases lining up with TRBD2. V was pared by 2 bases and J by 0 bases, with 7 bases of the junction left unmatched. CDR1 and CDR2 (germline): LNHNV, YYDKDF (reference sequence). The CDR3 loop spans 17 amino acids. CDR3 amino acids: CATSRKTSRSSYNEQFF. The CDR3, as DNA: TGTGCCACCAGCAGAAAGACTAGCAGAAGCTCCTACAATGAGCAGTTCTTC.

The CDR3 sequence: CASSLGQTVSGNTIYF. CDR3 coding DNA: TGTGCCAGCAGTTTAGGACAGACGGTCTCTGGAAACACCATATATTTT. V gene TRBV28 combines with J gene TRBJ1-3, with D tentatively TRBD1 (6 bases). The V gene lost 2 bases and the J gene lost 0 bases, with 11 bases spanning the gap. This CDR3 has 16 amino acids. The germline V gene has CDR1 MDHEN and CDR2 SYDVKM.

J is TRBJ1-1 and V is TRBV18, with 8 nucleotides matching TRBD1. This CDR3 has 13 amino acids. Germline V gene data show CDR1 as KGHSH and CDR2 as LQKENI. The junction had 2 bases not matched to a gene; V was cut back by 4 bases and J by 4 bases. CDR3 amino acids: CASSRDRGTEAFF. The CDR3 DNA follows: TGTGCCAGCTCACGAGACAGGGGCACTGAAGCTTTCTTT.

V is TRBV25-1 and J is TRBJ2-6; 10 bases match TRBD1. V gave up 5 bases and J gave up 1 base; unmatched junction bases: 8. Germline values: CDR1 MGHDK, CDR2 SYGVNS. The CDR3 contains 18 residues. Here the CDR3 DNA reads TGTGCCAGCAGTCCTCACATGGGACAGGGGTCTGGGGCCAACGTCCTGACTTTC. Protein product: CASSPHMGQGSGANVLTF.

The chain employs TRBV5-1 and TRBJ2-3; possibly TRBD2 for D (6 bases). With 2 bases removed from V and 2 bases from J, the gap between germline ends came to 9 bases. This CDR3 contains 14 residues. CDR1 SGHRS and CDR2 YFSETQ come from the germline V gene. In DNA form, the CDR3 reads TGCGCCAGCAGCTTCCGGGAGCCCACAGATACGCAGTATTTT. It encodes CASSFREPTDTQYF.

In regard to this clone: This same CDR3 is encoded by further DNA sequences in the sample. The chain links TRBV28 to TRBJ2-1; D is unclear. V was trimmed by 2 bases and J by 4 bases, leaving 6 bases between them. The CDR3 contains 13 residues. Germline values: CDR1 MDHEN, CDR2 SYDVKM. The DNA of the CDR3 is TGTGCCAGCAGTTTAGCGGTATACAATGAGCAGTTCTTC. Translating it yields CASSLAVYNEQFF.

CDR3 sequence reads: CASSQEPGLARQTTDTQYF. The DNA for the CDR3 is TGTGCCAGCAGCCAAGAACCGGGACTAGCTCGCCAGACCACAGATACGCAGTATTTT. The chain carries TRBV4-2 and TRBJ2-3; 9 positions agree with TRBD2. Germline CDR1 is LGHNA and CDR2 is YNFKEQ. The CDR3 has 19 residues. The J segment lost 2 bases and the V segment lost 0 bases, leaving 12 bases of the junction unmatched.

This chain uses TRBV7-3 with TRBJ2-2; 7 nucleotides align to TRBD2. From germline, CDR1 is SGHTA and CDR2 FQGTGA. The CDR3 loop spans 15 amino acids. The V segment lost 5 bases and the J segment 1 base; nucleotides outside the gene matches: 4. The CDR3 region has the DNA TGTGCCAGCAGCGAAACTAGCGTGAACACCGGGGAGCTGTTTTTT. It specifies CASSETSVNTGELFF.

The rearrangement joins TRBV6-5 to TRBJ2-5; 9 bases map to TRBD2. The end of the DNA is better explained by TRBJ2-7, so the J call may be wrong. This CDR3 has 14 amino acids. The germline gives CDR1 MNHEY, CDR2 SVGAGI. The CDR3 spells CASSPTSGSYEQYF. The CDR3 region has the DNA TGTGCCAGCAGCCCCACTAGCGGGTCCTACGAGCAGTACTTC.

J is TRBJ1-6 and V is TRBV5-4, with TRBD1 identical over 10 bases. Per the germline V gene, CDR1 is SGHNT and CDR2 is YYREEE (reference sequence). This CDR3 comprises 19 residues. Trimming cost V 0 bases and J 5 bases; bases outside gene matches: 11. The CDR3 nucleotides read TGTGCCAGCAGCTTGGCCAAAGGAGGGACAGGGGTGAATAATTCACCCCTCCACTTT. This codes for CASSLAKGGTGVNNSPLHF.

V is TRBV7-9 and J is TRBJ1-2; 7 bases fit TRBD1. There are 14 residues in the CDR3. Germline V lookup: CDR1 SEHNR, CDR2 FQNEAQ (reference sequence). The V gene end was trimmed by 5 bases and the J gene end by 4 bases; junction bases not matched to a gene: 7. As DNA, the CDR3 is TGTGCCAGCAGCCCTGGGACAGCCGGCTATGGCTACACCTTC. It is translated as CASSPGTAGYGYTF. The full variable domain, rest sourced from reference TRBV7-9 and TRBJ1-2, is DTGVSQNPRHKITKRGQNVTFRCDPISEHNRLYWYRQTLGQGPEFLTYFQNEAQLEKSRLLSDRFSAERPKGSFSTLEIQRTEQGDSAMYLCASSPGTAGYGYTFGSGTRLTVV.

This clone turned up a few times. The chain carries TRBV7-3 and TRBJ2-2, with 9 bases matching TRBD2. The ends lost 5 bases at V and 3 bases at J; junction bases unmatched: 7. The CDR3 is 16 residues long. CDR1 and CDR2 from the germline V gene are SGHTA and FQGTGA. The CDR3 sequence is CASSQTSGFYTGELFF. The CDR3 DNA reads TGTGCCAGCAGCCAGACTAGCGGATTTTACACCGGGGAGCTGTTTTTT.

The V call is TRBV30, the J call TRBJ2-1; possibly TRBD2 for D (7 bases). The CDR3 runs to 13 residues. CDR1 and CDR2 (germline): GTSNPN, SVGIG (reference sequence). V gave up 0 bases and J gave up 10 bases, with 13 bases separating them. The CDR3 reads CAWSVGGAREQFF. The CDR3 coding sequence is TGTGCCTGGAGTGTAGGGGGGGCAAGGGAGCAGTTCTTC.

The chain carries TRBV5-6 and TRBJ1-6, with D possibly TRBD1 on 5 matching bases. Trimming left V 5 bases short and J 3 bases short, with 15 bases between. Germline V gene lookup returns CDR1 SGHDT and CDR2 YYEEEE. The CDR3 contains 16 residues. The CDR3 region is CASSGRGERYNSPLHF. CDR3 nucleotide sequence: TGTGCCAGCAGTGGGAGGGGAGAACGCTATAATTCACCCCTCCACTTT.

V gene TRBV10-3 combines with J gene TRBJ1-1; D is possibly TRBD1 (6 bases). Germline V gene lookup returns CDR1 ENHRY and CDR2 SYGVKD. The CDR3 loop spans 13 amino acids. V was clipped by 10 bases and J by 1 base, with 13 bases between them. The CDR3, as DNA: TGTGCCAGCCGGGGACACCAGAACACTGAAGCTTTCTTT. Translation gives CASRGHQNTEAFF.

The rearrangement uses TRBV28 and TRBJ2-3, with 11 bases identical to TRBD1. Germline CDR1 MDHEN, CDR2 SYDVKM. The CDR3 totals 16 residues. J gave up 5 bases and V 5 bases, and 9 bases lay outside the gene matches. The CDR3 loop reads CASSDPGTGGLDTQYF. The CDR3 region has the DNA TGTGCCAGCAGTGACCCTGGGACAGGGGGTTTAGATACGCAGTATTTT.

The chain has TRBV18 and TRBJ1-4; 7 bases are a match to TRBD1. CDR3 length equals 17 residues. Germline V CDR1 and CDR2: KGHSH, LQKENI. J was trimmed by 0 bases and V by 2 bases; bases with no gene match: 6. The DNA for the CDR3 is TGTGCCAGCTCACCATCGACAGGGCTTGCAACTAATGAAAAACTGTTTTTT. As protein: CASSPSTGLATNEKLFF.